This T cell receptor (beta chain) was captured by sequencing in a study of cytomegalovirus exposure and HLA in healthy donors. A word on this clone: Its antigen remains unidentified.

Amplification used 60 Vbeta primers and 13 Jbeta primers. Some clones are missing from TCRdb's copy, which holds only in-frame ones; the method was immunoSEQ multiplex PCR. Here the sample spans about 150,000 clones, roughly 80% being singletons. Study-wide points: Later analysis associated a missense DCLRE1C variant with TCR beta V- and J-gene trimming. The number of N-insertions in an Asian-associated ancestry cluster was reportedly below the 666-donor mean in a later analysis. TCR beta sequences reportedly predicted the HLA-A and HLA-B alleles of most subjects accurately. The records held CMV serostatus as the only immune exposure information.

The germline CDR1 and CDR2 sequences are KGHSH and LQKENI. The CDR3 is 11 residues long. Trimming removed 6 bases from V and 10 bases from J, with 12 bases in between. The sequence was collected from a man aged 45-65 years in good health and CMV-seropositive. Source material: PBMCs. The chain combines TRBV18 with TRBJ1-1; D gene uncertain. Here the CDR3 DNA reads TGTGCCAGCTCTCCTACTTACCCAGCTTTCTTT. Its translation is CASSPTYPAFF.